Given below is one TCR beta chain in context. Its specificity is unknown. This entry is derived from a study of T-cell memory formation after mild COVID-19. As for the study in general: Each donor largely had its own TCR clusters. Notes on the study in general: Clones contracting day 15 to 85 were balanced CD4/CD8; later expanders leaned CD4+.

V gave up 6 bases and J gave up 4 bases; unmatched junction bases: 7. Germline V lookup: CDR1 MNHEY, CDR2 SVGAGI. This CDR3 contains 14 residues. A single record per CDR3 protein comes from TCRdb applying MiXCR to the 5' RACE reads. The sample carries about 390,000 distinct CDR3 sequences, 16% recorded once. The source material was PBMCs or a T cell subset sorted from them (not recorded which). The chain recombines TRBV6-5 with TRBJ1-2; TRBD1 matches 8 bases. The receptor was isolated from a man aged 18 to 29 who had mild COVID-19 (a few samples of this study predate the infection). Cell type and time point are not known. The CDR3 loop is CASSSGQASYGYTF. The CDR3 nucleotides read TGTGCCAGCAGCTCGGGACAGGCGTCCTATGGCTACACCTTC.